The next 18 T cell receptor beta chains were all read from a single sample in a study of blood T cells in healthy people across ages. Next came a second PCR, run for 7 to 11 cycles, which used a sample-barcoded 5' primer along with a J-beta primer mix. Via MiXCR, TCRdb re-called the 5' RACE reads, giving one row per CDR3 protein. The top ten hold 0.75% of the sample, which has more than 900,000 distinct CDR3 sequences, around 27% seen once. In addition, the sample was reused for a study of T cells of mothers and their children.

Specimen: blood. The receptors shown here come from a girl aged 2 to 10 in good health.

A note on this clonotype: A junction end diverges from the germline sequence, so it may reflect a read error. The gene calls are TRBV20-1 and TRBJ2-5; D possibly corresponds to TRBD1 (6 bases). The CDR3 runs 13 residues. Looked up from germline, CDR1 is DFQATT and CDR2 is SNEGSKA (reference sequence). The CDR3 reads CSATGAISYEQCF. The CDR3 DNA sequence: TGCAGTGCTACAGGGGCTATCTCCTACGAGCAGTGCTTC.

This chain joins TRBV7-6 and TRBJ1-1; TRBD1 might be the D (5 bases). CDR1 is SGHVS, CDR2 FNYEAQ, per germline. Deletions cut 4 bases from V and 0 bases from J, with 9 bases between. The CDR3 contains 14 residues. CDR3 DNA: TGTGCCAGCAGCTGGGGACCCTTGAACACTGAAGCTTTCTTT. Translated, it gives CASSWGPLNTEAFF.

The gene calls are TRBV28 and TRBJ2-7, with TRBD2 identical over 14 bases. Germline V gene data show CDR1 as MDHEN and CDR2 as SYDVKM. The CDR3 runs 16 residues. The V and J ends lost 6 bases and 5 bases, in that order; junction bases with no gene match: 9. The CDR3 spells CASSPGTSGRVDEQYF. DNA for the CDR3: TGTGCCAGCAGCCCGGGGACTAGCGGGAGAGTGGACGAGCAGTACTTC.

This sequence joins TRBV9 and TRBJ2-6; 7 bases agree with TRBD2. Losses at the gene ends were 0 bases for V and 0 bases for J; bases not matched to a gene: 3. Germline CDR1 SGDLS, CDR2 YYNGEE. The CDR3 has 17 residues. In nucleotides, the CDR3 is TGTGCCAGCAGCGTAGGGCCGGGAGGCTCTGGGGCCAACGTCCTGACTTTC. It translates to CASSVGPGGSGANVLTF.

The chain has TRBV4-3 and TRBJ2-7, with unresolved D. Looked up from germline, CDR1 is LGHNA and CDR2 is YSLEER. The CDR3 is 15 residues long. Deletions cut 0 bases from V and 3 bases from J, with 12 bases between. The CDR3 region is CASSQDKAQVYEQYF. In nucleotides, the CDR3 is TGCGCCAGCAGCCAAGATAAGGCCCAGGTCTACGAGCAGTACTTC.

This clonotype showed up just a few times. This rearrangement joins TRBV5-1 to TRBJ2-5; TRBD2 might be the D (5 bases). Germline V gene sequence: CDR1 SGHRS, CDR2 YFSETQ. The CDR3 is made up of 14 amino acids. Trimming cost V 5 bases and J 2 bases, with 13 bases left between them. DNA for the CDR3: TGCGCCAGCAGTGTAAATCCGGGGCAAGAGACCCAGTACTTC. As protein: CASSVNPGQETQYF.

This chain links TRBV27 with TRBJ2-7; 12 nucleotides match TRBD2. Unmatched junction bases numbered 2, after V lost 2 bases and J lost 3 bases. Germline V gene data show CDR1 as MNHEY and CDR2 as SMNVEV (reference sequence). The CDR3 is made up of 15 amino acids. The CDR3 DNA is TGTGCCAGCAGTTTAGGACTAGCGGGGTTCTACGAGCAGTACTTC. Protein: CASSLGLAGFYEQYF.

The chain links TRBV25-1 to TRBJ2-1; 10 bases are a match to TRBD2. The CDR3 extends over 14 amino acids. Germline V gene data show CDR1 as MGHDK and CDR2 as SYGVNS. After removal of 8 bases from V and 4 bases from J, the junction contained 5 bases not matched to a gene. DNA for the CDR3: TGTGCCAGCGGGGGACTAGCGCTATACAATGAGCAGTTCTTC. Translating gives CASGGLALYNEQFF.

The chain has TRBV4-1 and TRBJ2-7; D gene ambiguous. CDR1 is MGHRA and CDR2 is YSYEKL in the germline V gene. V lost 0 bases and J lost 3, with 9 bases in between. The CDR3 length is 14 residues. DNA of the CDR3: TGCGCCAGCAGCCAAGACATTCTGGGCTACGAGCAGTACTTC. Residues: CASSQDILGYEQYF.

Only a few counts were recorded for this clonotype. The gene calls are TRBV29-1 and TRBJ2-2, with TRBD1 as a possible D gene (5 bases). V was trimmed by 4 bases and J by 5 bases, leaving 14 bases between them. The germline V gene has CDR1 SQVTM and CDR2 ANQGSEA. The CDR3 is made up of 14 amino acids. The CDR3 DNA follows: TGCAGCGTTGTCTATCAGGGCGCGACCGGGGAGCTGTTTTTT. Protein: CSVVYQGATGELFF.

This clonotype occurred a few times. The rearrangement joins TRBV28 to TRBJ2-3; D ambiguous. The CDR3 has 15 residues. V dropped 4 bases and J dropped 2 bases, with 13 bases sitting between them. Germline CDR1 is MDHEN and CDR2 is SYDVKM. Here the CDR3 reads CASSYSGSHTDTQYF. CDR3 nucleotides: TGTGCCAGCAGTTATTCCGGGTCCCACACAGATACGCAGTATTTT.

This clonotype was seen more than once but under ten times. The J gene is TRBJ1-2, the V gene TRBV24-1; D gene uncertain. Germline V gene data show CDR1 as KGHDR and CDR2 as SFDVKD. The CDR3 is 15 residues long. The ends were cut back, 3 bases at V and 3 bases at J, with 13 bases in the middle. This CDR3 reads CATSDASREYYGYTF. The DNA of the CDR3 is TGTGCCACCAGTGATGCCTCGAGGGAGTACTATGGCTACACCTTC.

V usage is TRBV12-3 or TRBV12-4 and J usage is TRBJ2-5; no firm D call. With 6 bases removed from V and 5 bases from J, the gap between germline ends came to 13 bases. The CDR3 has 13 residues. The CDR3 reads CASSPGNAETQYF. The DNA for the CDR3 is TGTGCCAGCAGCCCCGGTAACGCCGAGACCCAGTACTTC.

This chain uses TRBV7-2 with TRBJ2-5; TRBD2 might be the D (6 bases). Trimming cost V 5 bases and J 3 bases, with 13 bases left between them. Germline loops: CDR1 SGHTA, CDR2 FQGNSA. The CDR3 totals 14 residues. The CDR3 coding sequence is TGTGCCAGCAGCAGCCGGGAGCGAAAAGAGACCCAGTACTTC. Amino acid sequence: CASSSRERKETQYF.

The V gene is TRBV11-3, the J gene TRBJ1-1; tentatively, D is TRBD1 (6 bases). Deletions cut 4 bases from V and 0 bases from J, with 21 bases between. CDR1 and CDR2 from the germline V gene are SGHNT and YENEEA. This CDR3 is built from 18 residues. The CDR3 DNA sequence: TGTGCCAGCAGCTCCCCCAGACAGGCCATTACCATGAACACTGAAGCTTTCTTT. Its protein is CASSSPRQAITMNTEAFF.

About this clonotype: A read error may produce the germline difference seen at one junction end. The chain has TRBV4-3 and TRBJ1-1, with D possibly matching TRBD1 (6 bases). CDR3 length: 16 residues. Germline values: CDR1 LGHNA, CDR2 YSLEER. CDR3 region: CASSQGGRRLNTEAFF. CDR3 bases: TGCGCCAGCAGCCAGGGGGGCCGTAGGCTGAACACCGAAGCTTTCTTT.

The gene calls are TRBV29-1 and TRBJ2-1; D gene ambiguous. Trimming took off 5 bases at V and 4 bases at J, with 12 bases between the two ends. Per the germline V gene, CDR1 is SQVTM and CDR2 is ANQGSEA. CDR3 length: 13 residues. The CDR3 loop reads CSVKFPSYNEQFF. The CDR3 bases are TGCAGCGTTAAGTTTCCCTCTTACAATGAGCAGTTCTTC.

This sequence joins TRBV28 and TRBJ2-7, with TRBD2 identical over 9 bases. This CDR3 comprises 16 residues. The V gene's germline CDR1 is MDHEN and CDR2 SYDVKM. Trimming took 7 bases from V and 0 from J; bases not matched to a gene: 10. As DNA, the CDR3 is TGTGCCAGCACCTCACCTAGCGGGGCCAGCTCCTACGAGCAGTACTTC. Amino acid sequence: CASTSPSGASSYEQYF. Full variable domain (rest looked up from reference TRBV28 and TRBJ2-7): DVKVTQSSRYLVKRTGEKVFLECVQDMDHENMFWYRQDPGLGLRLIYFSYDVKMKEKGDIPEGYSVSREKKERFSLILESASTNQTSMYLCASTSPSGASSYEQYFGPGTRLTVT.